A selection of T cell receptor beta chains follows, all from one sample in a study of blood T cell repertoires in COVID-19. The protocol was immunoSEQ multiplex PCR, while the TCRdb copy is restricted to in-frame clones and leaves out a portion. The sample includes about 190,000 clones, roughly 78% of them seen just once. Sequencing used peripheral blood. The receptors originated from a woman at least 80 years old with active or convalescent COVID-19. The CDR3 runs from the conserved cysteine through the conserved F or W. The D gene is left open where the match is weak. Not every row has a clone size; where given, it reads once, few, many or a size class.

j_call	clone_size	d_call	v_call	cdr3_nt	cdr3_aa
TRBJ2-1	once	TRBD1	TRBV9	TGTGCCAGCAGCGCCCGGGACAGGACCTACAATGAGCAGTTCTTC	CASSARDRTYNEQFF
TRBJ2-5	few	NA	TRBV6-2/TRBV6-3	TGTGCCAGCAACCCAAGGGGTGAGACCCAGTACTTC	CASNPRGETQYF
TRBJ1-6	NA	NA	TRBV5-1	TGCGCCAGCAGTTTGGGGAAGGTCGGGTCACCCCTCCACTTT	CASSLGKVGSPLHF
TRBJ2-3	NA	TRBD2	TRBV2	TGTGCCAGCAGTGACCTAGCGGGGGGCCCATTCACAGATACGCAGTATTTT	CASSDLAGGPFTDTQYF
TRBJ1-2	once	TRBD1	TRBV7-2	TGTGCCAGCAGCTTAGGCCAGGGACAGACCTATGGCTACACCTTC	CASSLGQGQTYGYTF
TRBJ1-5	NA	TRBD1	TRBV28	TGTGCCAGCAGTTACACGACAGGGGCTGAGCAGCCCCAGCATTTT	CASSYTTGAEQPQHF
TRBJ1-6	NA	NA	TRBV2	TGTGCCACCACACAGGGCCCCTATAATTCACCCCTCCACTTT	CATTQGPYNSPLHF
TRBJ1-2	NA	NA	TRBV12-3/TRBV12-4	TGTGCCAGCAGTTTATCCGGGAACTATGGCTACACCTTC	CASSLSGNYGYTF
TRBJ1-1	NA	NA	TRBV7-2	TGTGCCAGCAGCCGTAAAGGGGGCACTGAAGCTTTCTTT	CASSRKGGTEAFF
TRBJ2-3	NA	NA	TRBV2	TGTGCCAGCAGCCAAAGACTAATATCCCTCCCAGATACGCAGTATTTT	CASSQRLISLPDTQYF
TRBJ1-6	few	TRBD1	TRBV2	TGTGCCAGCACCAGGGACAGAGATAATTCACCCCTCCACTTT	CASTRDRDNSPLHF
TRBJ1-2	NA	NA	TRBV11-2	TGTGCCAGCAGCTTAGATCGAATGTGGCCGGGTTGGGACTATGGCTACACCTTC	CASSLDRMWPGWDYGYTF
TRBJ2-1	NA	NA	TRBV2	TGTGCCAGCAGTGGAAGGAGGGGCTCCTACAATGAGCAGTTCTTC	CASSGRRGSYNEQFF
TRBJ2-1	NA	TRBD2	TRBV18	TGTGCCAGCTCACCAGCGGCGGGGGGTATCTACAATGAGCAGTTCTTC	CASSPAAGGIYNEQFF
TRBJ2-7	NA	NA	TRBV18	TGTGCCAGCTCCGCGAGCTCCTACGAGCAGTACTTC	CASSASSYEQYF
TRBJ2-2	few	TRBD1	TRBV3-1/TRBV3-2	TGTGCCAGCAGACGCGGGACAGGGCCCGGGGAGCTGTTTTTT	CASRRGTGPGELFF
TRBJ2-3	NA	TRBD2	TRBV7-2	TGTGCCAGCAGCCCGGGACTAGCGGGGTCGTTGGGCACAGATACGCAGTATTTT	CASSPGLAGSLGTDTQYF
TRBJ2-7	few	NA	TRBV7-9	TGTGCCAGCAGCCGACAGCTCTCCTACGAGCAGTACTTC	CASSRQLSYEQYF
TRBJ2-1	NA	TRBD1	TRBV12-3/TRBV12-4	TGTGCCAGCAGGGGAACAGGGGGCGGTGAGCAGTTCTTC	CASRGTGGGEQFF
TRBJ1-2	NA	TRBD1	TRBV5-1	TGCGCCAGCAGCTTCAGGACAGGGGCTAACTATGGCTACACCTTC	CASSFRTGANYGYTF
TRBJ2-3	few	NA	TRBV2	TGTGCCAGCAGCGCGCTTGGAGTAGGAGGCGCAGATACGCAGTATTTT	CASSALGVGGADTQYF
TRBJ2-3	NA	TRBD2	TRBV4-3	TGCGCCAGCAGCCAAAACGGACCGGGACTAGCGGGGGGACATACGCAGTATTTT	CASSQNGPGLAGGHTQYF
TRBJ2-6	NA	NA	TRBV7-3	TGTGCCAGCAGCGCCGACTATACGGAGGGCAGCGTCCTGACTTTC	CASSADYTEGSVLTF
TRBJ2-3	NA	TRBD2	TRBV5-1	TGCGCCAGCAGCTTGGGGACTAGCGGGGGACCCACAGATACGCAGTATTTT	CASSLGTSGGPTDTQYF
TRBJ2-7	NA	TRBD1	TRBV19	TGTGCCAGTAGTGCCTACCGGGACAGGGCCCCCGAGCAGTACTTC	CASSAYRDRAPEQYF
TRBJ1-1	NA	NA	TRBV6-6	TGTGCCAGCAGTTATTCGGGAAGTGGTGAAGCTTTCTTT	CASSYSGSGEAFF
TRBJ2-1	NA	TRBD1	TRBV7-6	TGTGCCAGCAGCAGAGGGGGCTTGCATTACAATGAGCAGTTCTTC	CASSRGGLHYNEQFF
TRBJ1-4	NA	NA	TRBV29-1	TGCAGCGCCGGAGGGGCGGCGGGAGAAAAACTGTTTTTT	CSAGGAAGEKLFF
TRBJ2-1	NA	TRBD2	TRBV2	TGTGCCAGCAGTGAAACTAGCGGGGCAAAGATCTTC	CASSETSGAKIF
TRBJ1-5	NA	NA	TRBV10-2	TGCGCCAGCACTAACAGGGCTAGCAATCAGCCCCAGCATTTT	CASTNRASNQPQHF
TRBJ2-7	once	NA	TRBV6-2/TRBV6-3	TGTGCCAGCAGTTATGGCTCCCGGGGAAGGTACGAGCAGTACTTC	CASSYGSRGRYEQYF
TRBJ1-2	NA	TRBD1	TRBV5-5	TGTGCCAGCAGTACCTCCGGGACAGGGAGTGCTGGCTATGGCTACACCTTC	CASSTSGTGSAGYGYTF
TRBJ2-7	NA	TRBD2	TRBV7-2	TGTGCCAGCAGCTCAGTGGTCCCGGGGGGGTACGAGCAGTACTTC	CASSSVVPGGYEQYF
TRBJ2-3	NA	TRBD2	TRBV2	TGTGCCAGCAGTGTGGGCGGGGGGGGCACAGATACGCAGTATTTT	CASSVGGGGTDTQYF
TRBJ1-1	few	NA	TRBV5-6	TGTGCCAGCAGCTCACTCAGCGGTAACACTGAAGCTTTCTTT	CASSSLSGNTEAFF
TRBJ2-5	NA	NA	TRBV5-1	TGCGCCAGCAGCTTGGTCCCGGGCCAAGAGACCCAGTACTTC	CASSLVPGQETQYF
TRBJ2-3	NA	TRBD1	TRBV28	TGTGCCAGCACCGGGACAGTTACAGATACGCAGTATTTT	CASTGTVTDTQYF
TRBJ1-3	NA	TRBD1	TRBV9	TGTGCCAGCAGCACCCCGACAGGGAACGGAAACACCATATATTTT	CASSTPTGNGNTIYF